This passage covers 30 T cell receptor beta chains from one sample sequenced in a study of control samples from healthy donors and cancer patients (dated by TCRdb to 2020 to 2021). Libraries were constructed by the immunoSEQ multiplex PCR assay. TCRdb stores this immuneACCESS table with in-frame sequences only. Part of the clones is absent; in the studies checked, under half of the shortfall reflects unresolved V genes, and no reason is known for the rest. Across this sample there are roughly 92,000 clones, with roughly nine tenths seen only once. The ten largest make up roughly 7.2% of the sample. The sample comprised blood. Every receptor here comes from a woman aged 60-70 years in good health.

The rearrangement joins TRBV5-1 to TRBJ2-1; no clear D. CDR3 size: 14 residues. Germline-derived CDR1 and CDR2 are SGHRS and YFSETQ. Trimming took off 1 base at V and 4 bases at J, with 9 bases between the two ends. CDR3: CASSLRPPYNEQFF. The CDR3 coding sequence is TGCGCCAGCAGCTTGCGTCCGCCGTACAATGAGCAGTTCTTC.

This chain links TRBV5-6 with TRBJ1-1; D is uncertain. The CDR3 extends over 12 amino acids. The V and J ends lost 6 bases and 5 bases respectively, with 11 bases between them. Per the germline V gene, CDR1 is SGHDT and CDR2 is YYEEEE. In nucleotides, the CDR3 is TGTGCCAGCAATCAAGGTGTGACTGAAGCTTTCTTT. This encodes CASNQGVTEAFF.

This rearrangement joins TRBV3-1 (or the pseudogene TRBV3-2) to TRBJ2-5, with 10 nucleotides matching TRBD2. Trimming removed 6 bases from V and 4 bases from J; junction bases left unmatched: 2. This CDR3 has 13 amino acids. Germline V lookup: CDR1 LGHDT, CDR2 YNNKEL (reference sequence). The chain's CDR3 is CASRLAGVETQYF. The CDR3 region has the DNA TGTGCCAGCAGGCTAGCGGGGGTAGAGACCCAGTACTTC.

This clone was seen only a few times. The chain is built from TRBV15 and TRBJ2-5, with 7 bases fitting TRBD1. The ends lost 1 base at V and 5 bases at J; junction bases unmatched: 7. The CDR3 loop spans 15 amino acids. Germline values: CDR1 LNHNV, CDR2 YYDKDF (reference sequence). The CDR3 bases are TGTGCCACCAGCAGAGCGGCAGGGGGAGACGAGACCCAGTACTTC. It yields the protein CATSRAAGGDETQYF.

The gene calls are TRBV11-3 and TRBJ2-1, with 10 bases aligning to TRBD1. Per germline, CDR1 SGHNT and CDR2 YENEEA. V was pared by 5 bases and J by 7 bases, with 8 bases of the junction left unmatched. The CDR3 extends over 15 amino acids. CDR3 in amino acids: CASSAGQGSKNEQFF. The CDR3 DNA is TGTGCCAGCAGCGCGGGACAGGGGTCAAAAAATGAGCAGTTCTTC.

The chain uses TRBV18 and TRBJ2-7; D gene ambiguous. V was shortened by 3 bases and J by 0 bases, with 15 bases between the two germline ends. This CDR3 contains 16 residues. Germline V gene lookup returns CDR1 KGHSH and CDR2 LQKENI. CDR3 DNA sequence: TGTGCCAGCTCACCCGCCCAGGTGAAATTCTCCTACGAGCAGTACTTC. Translated: CASSPAQVKFSYEQYF.

This chain connects TRBV15 to TRBJ2-3; possible D gene TRBD1, 6 bases. The V end was cut by 8 bases, the J end by 0 bases, with 12 bases between. The CDR3 consists of 14 residues. Germline CDR1 is LNHNV and CDR2 is YYDKDF (reference sequence). CDR3 sequence reads: CATYKQGSTDTQYF. The DNA for the CDR3 is TGTGCCACCTACAAACAGGGCAGCACAGATACGCAGTATTTT.

The J gene is TRBJ2-3, the V gene TRBV12-3 or TRBV12-4, with TRBD1 as a possible D gene (5 bases). The CDR3 loop spans 13 amino acids. V was clipped by 5 bases and J by 7 bases, with 13 bases between them. The CDR3 nucleotides are TGTGCCAGCAGTATCGACAGCCCTCATACGCAGTATTTT. This encodes CASSIDSPHTQYF.

The chain combines TRBV14 with TRBJ2-7; maybe TRBD2 (5 bases). With 6 bases removed from V and 0 bases from J, the gap between germline ends came to 15 bases. CDR3 length: 15 amino acids. Germline CDR1 is SGHDN and CDR2 is FVKESK. The CDR3 here is CASRRDQWSSYEQYF. CDR3 DNA sequence: TGTGCCAGCAGACGGGATCAGTGGAGCTCCTACGAGCAGTACTTC.

The chain has TRBV7-3 and TRBJ2-3; D possibly matches TRBD1 or TRBD2 (7 bases each). V shed 5 bases and J shed 4 bases, with 16 bases lying between them. Germline-derived CDR1 and CDR2 are SGHTA and FQGTGA. The CDR3 contains 15 residues. The CDR3 nucleotides read TGTGCCAGCAGCCCAGGGGGGGGAATCGCAGATACGCAGTATTTT. Translated: CASSPGGGIADTQYF.

The rearrangement uses TRBV6-2 or TRBV6-3 and TRBJ1-3; D not resolved. V gave up 0 bases and J gave up 2 bases, with 8 bases separating them. The germline V gene has CDR1 MNHEY and CDR2 SVGEGT. CDR3 size: 15 residues. The chain's CDR3 is CASSYSRTAGNTIYF. The CDR3 region has the DNA TGTGCCAGCAGTTACTCCCGGACGGCTGGAAACACCATATATTTT.

This chain links TRBV7-6 with TRBJ2-3; 8 nucleotides line up with TRBD1. Germline V lookup: CDR1 SGHVS, CDR2 FNYEAQ. J lost 8 bases, V lost 5 bases, and 12 bases had no gene match. This CDR3 contains 15 residues. CDR3 protein: CASSTRETGAATQYF. In nucleotides, the CDR3 is TGTGCCAGCAGCACACGCGAGACAGGGGCGGCTACGCAGTATTTT.

This clone is a singleton in its sample. The chain employs TRBV30 and TRBJ1-5; D remains ambiguous. Germline V CDR1 and CDR2: GTSNPN, SVGIG (reference sequence). This CDR3 comprises 15 residues. Between the trimmed V and J ends, which lost 0 bases and 6 bases, there was a span of 15 bases. CDR3: CAWSVSGGIGQPQHF. Here the CDR3 DNA reads TGTGCCTGGAGTGTATCGGGCGGAATTGGTCAGCCCCAGCATTTT.

This chain links TRBV28 with TRBJ1-1, with a weak D call TRBD1 (5 bases). The CDR3 runs 16 residues. V lost 4 bases and J lost 4, with 19 bases in between. Germline CDR1 is MDHEN and CDR2 is SYDVKM. CDR3 loop: CASSWGSAGIATEAFF. Written as DNA, the CDR3 is TGTGCCAGCAGTTGGGGCTCGGCAGGGATCGCCACTGAAGCTTTCTTT.

The rearrangement joins TRBV9 to TRBJ2-2; D remains ambiguous. The CDR3 has 14 residues. Germline CDR1 and CDR2: SGDLS and YYNGEE. With 0 bases removed from V and 8 bases from J, the gap between germline ends came to 11 bases. CDR3 bases: TGTGCCAGCAGCGTAGGGCCGCTTTGGGGGGAGCTGTTTTTT. Residues: CASSVGPLWGELFF. Full variable domain (outside the CDR3, taken from reference TRBV9 and TRBJ2-2): DSGVTQTPKHLITATGQRVTLRCSPRSGDLSVYWYQQSLDQGLQFLIQYYNGEERAKGNILERFSAQQFPDLHSELNLSSLELGDSALYFCASSVGPLWGELFFGEGSRLTVL.

This clone was seen once. The chain joins TRBV6-2 or TRBV6-3 to TRBJ2-3, with TRBD2 as a possible D gene (6 bases). The CDR3 runs 15 residues. Looked up from germline, CDR1 is MNHEY and CDR2 is SVGEGT. Trimming cost V 2 bases and J 1 base, with 10 bases left between them. CDR3 in amino acids: CASSYTGVRTDTQYF. DNA for the CDR3: TGTGCCAGCAGTTACACGGGAGTCCGCACAGATACGCAGTATTTT.

CDR3 DNA: TGTGCCAGCAGCGTAGGGGTTAGCGGGGCCGCCGGTCAGGAGACCCAGTACTTC. Protein sequence: CASSVGVSGAAGQETQYF. The J gene is TRBJ2-5, the V gene TRBV9, with 8 bases fitting TRBD2. The CDR3 totals 18 residues. Per germline, CDR1 SGDLS and CDR2 YYNGEE. The ends lost 0 bases at V and 5 bases at J; junction bases unmatched: 15.

The CDR3: CASSLGGTAGNTIYF. The CDR3 DNA follows: TGTGCCAGCAGCTTAGGGGGGACAGCTGGAAACACCATATATTTT. V is TRBV7-9 and J is TRBJ1-3; TRBD1 matches at 7 bases. After removal of 1 base from V and 2 bases from J, the junction contained 2 bases not matched to a gene. The CDR3 consists of 15 residues. Germline V CDR1 and CDR2: SEHNR, FQNEAQ (reference sequence).

This clone was counted only a few times. The chain carries TRBV3-1 (or the pseudogene TRBV3-2) and TRBJ1-1; tentative D call: TRBD1 (5 bases). The V gene lost 0 bases and the J gene lost 11 bases, with 10 bases spanning the gap. This CDR3 contains 12 residues. CDR1 is LGHDT and CDR2 is YNNKEL in the germline V gene (reference sequence). The CDR3: CASSQEGASAFF. CDR3 DNA sequence: TGTGCCAGCAGCCAAGAAGGGGCATCGGCTTTCTTT.

J is TRBJ2-7 and V is TRBV6-2 or TRBV6-3; 8 positions match TRBD2. Unmatched junction bases numbered 9, after V lost 5 bases and J lost 6 bases. The CDR3 totals 14 residues. Germline CDR1 MNHEY, CDR2 SVGEGT. The CDR3 here is CASSPRGAGVEQYF. The CDR3 nucleotides read TGTGCCAGCAGTCCCCGAGGAGCGGGAGTCGAGCAGTACTTC.

This clone is a singleton in its sample. The chain carries TRBV14 and TRBJ2-1; D gene uncertain. Germline values: CDR1 SGHDN, CDR2 FVKESK. The CDR3 contains 16 residues. Trimming pared 1 base from V and 0 bases from J, leaving 10 bases between. CDR3 nucleotides: TGTGCCAGCAGCCAAGTTGTACTTAGCTCCTACAATGAGCAGTTCTTC. This translates into CASSQVVLSSYNEQFF.

Note on this clone: One end of the junction fails to match germline, which may point to a read error. This rearrangement joins TRBV2 to TRBJ2-5, with D unclear. CDR3 length equals 14 residues. Germline values: CDR1 SNHLY, CDR2 FYNNEI. The CDR3 loop reads CASRARRELQWLDF. For the CDR3, the DNA is TGTGCCAGCAGAGCTCGGCGCGAACTGCAGTGGTTGGACTTC.

V gene TRBV6-1 combines with J gene TRBJ1-4; TRBD1 agrees at 9 bases. CDR1 is MNHNS, CDR2 SASEGT, per germline. V dropped 2 bases and J dropped 7; count of bases not matched to a gene: 8. The CDR3 has 16 residues. The CDR3, as DNA: TGTGCCAGCAGTGAACTTAGGGGACAGGGATTTGAAAAACTGTTTTTT. It translates to CASSELRGQGFEKLFF.

The V call is TRBV2, the J call TRBJ1-2; the match to TRBD1 covers 8 bases. Germline lookup yields CDR1 SNHLY and CDR2 FYNNEI. The CDR3 is 12 residues long. V gave up 11 bases and J gave up 7 bases; unmatched junction bases: 9. The CDR3 DNA sequence: TGTGCCGGAGGACAGGGAGGAGGTGGCTACACCTTC. This codes for CAGGQGGGGYTF.

This clone appeared a few times. The DNA for the CDR3 is TGTGCCAGCAGTCCCCTGGGACAGGGCCCCTCTGGGGCCAACGTCCTGACTTTC. Encoded protein: CASSPLGQGPSGANVLTF. The chain combines TRBV6-2 or TRBV6-3 with TRBJ2-6, with 9 bases that match TRBD1. Germline lookup yields CDR1 MNHEY and CDR2 SVGEGT. Germline trimming cut 5 bases from V and 0 bases from J; bases unmatched to any gene: 8. The CDR3 sequence is 18 residues long.

The rearrangement uses TRBV20-1 and TRBJ2-1; TRBD2 is a possible D gene (6 bases). Germline V gives CDR1 DFQATT, CDR2 SNEGSKA (reference sequence). The CDR3 consists of 11 residues. V was shortened by 6 bases and J by 9 bases, with 12 bases between the two germline ends. The CDR3 DNA reads TGCAGTGCCCCGCTCGGGAGTGAGCAGTTCTTC. Translating gives CSAPLGSEQFF.

This clone was detected only once. This chain uses TRBV2 with TRBJ2-3, with no clear D. V lost 9 bases to trimming and J lost 4 bases, with 8 bases between them. The CDR3 spans 11 residues. Germline V gene data show CDR1 as SNHLY and CDR2 as FYNNEI. The CDR3 DNA is TGTGCCAGAGATAGTGCAGATACGCAGTATTTT. Translation: CARDSADTQYF.

The chain carries TRBV2 and TRBJ1-2, with D tentatively TRBD1 (6 bases). The length of the CDR3 is 14 residues. V lost 5 bases and J 4 bases, leaving 14 bases between the germline ends. The V gene's germline CDR1 is SNHLY and CDR2 FYNNEI. CDR3 region: CASSLQGPPYGYTF. In nucleotides, the CDR3 is TGTGCCAGCAGTCTACAGGGTCCCCCCTATGGCTACACCTTC.

Here the CDR3 DNA reads TGTGCCAGCACCCCCTTGGAGCAGGCGGTTAACTATGGCTACACCTTC. Translating gives CASTPLEQAVNYGYTF. This chain links TRBV6-2 or TRBV6-3 with TRBJ1-2; no reliable D call. The CDR3 spans 16 residues. V lost 7 bases to trimming and J lost 1 base, with 19 bases between them. Germline CDR1 is MNHEY and CDR2 is SVGEGT.

The chain couples TRBV18 to TRBJ1-5; D is undetermined. Trimming shortened V by 3 bases and J by 6 bases, and 15 bases separated the two germline ends. The germline gives CDR1 KGHSH, CDR2 LQKENI. There are 15 residues in the CDR3. CDR3 sequence: CASSPTVGSGQPQHF. CDR3 coding DNA: TGTGCCAGCTCACCTACAGTGGGGTCGGGTCAGCCCCAGCATTTT.